A selection of T cell receptor beta chains follows, all from one sample in a study of prognosis after radiotherapy for stage I lung cancer. Using its own MiXCR run on the multiplex PCR reads, TCRdb lists one record per CDR3 protein. The sample records fewer than 25,000 distinct CDR3 sequences, approximately 43% being singletons. Sequenced material: PBMCs, taken before or after stereotactic body radiation therapy (not recorded which). The receptors derive from a donor over 45 with non-small cell lung cancer. CDR3s include the opening cysteine and the closing phenylalanine or tryptophan. A D gene is named only where the DNA matches it firmly. Size tells how often a clone was seen (once, few, many) or the class of an expanded clone, and some rows leave it out.

TRBJ2-1	many	.	TRBV19	TGTGCCAGTAGTATCTATACTAGTTCTGATGAGCAGTTCTTC	CASSIYTSSDEQFF
TRBJ2-7	few	TRBD1	TRBV6-1	TGTGCCAGCAGTGCCGGGACAGGGGGCTACGAGCAGTACTTC	CASSAGTGGYEQYF
TRBJ2-3	many	.	TRBV20-1	TGCAGTGCTAGTATCCAGACAGATACGCAGTATTTT	CSASIQTDTQYF
TRBJ2-1	many	TRBD2	TRBV18	TGTGCCAGCTCATTAGCGGGAGGTTCCTCCTACAATGAGCAGTTCTTC	CASSLAGGSSYNEQFF
TRBJ2-7	.	.	TRBV5-4	TGTGCCAGCAGCTTCAGGGGGGGCACGAACGAGCAGTACTTC	CASSFRGGTNEQYF
TRBJ1-2	.	.	TRBV25-1	TGTGCCAGCAGTGAATCGGTCCTTATCTATGTCTACACCTTC	CASSESVLIYVYTF
TRBJ2-1	many	TRBD2	TRBV5-6	TGTGCCAGCAGCTCTAGCGGATCCTACAATGAGCAGTTCTTC	CASSSSGSYNEQFF
TRBJ2-7	many	.	TRBV6-1	TGTGCCAGCAGTAAGCGAGGGTACTACGAGCAGTACTTC	CASSKRGYYEQYF
TRBJ2-7	.	.	TRBV11-2	TGTGCCAGCAGCTTACCTACTCTTGCCTACGAGCAGTACTTC	CASSLPTLAYEQYF
TRBJ2-6	.	.	TRBV7-9	TGTGCCAGCACCTCCGGGACGAACTCTGGCGCCAACGTCCTGACTTTC	CASTSGTNSGANVLTF
TRBJ2-6	.	.	TRBV7-3	TGTGCCAGCAGCTTAGGGGCAGTAACTGGGGCCAACGTCCTGACTTTC	CASSLGAVTGANVLTF
TRBJ2-3	many	TRBD2	TRBV12-3/TRBV12-4	TGTGCCAGCAGTTCGGGACTAGTGAGACTGTTT	CASSSGLVRLF
TRBJ1-5	.	.	TRBV5-1	TGCGCCAGCAGCTTGTCTCTGGGTTTGGATCAGCCCCAGCATTTT	CASSLSLGLDQPQHF
TRBJ2-7	many	.	TRBV20-1	TGCAGTGCTAGAGATACGGGCCATTTCGACGAGCAGTACTTC	CSARDTGHFDEQYF
TRBJ1-5	many	.	TRBV6-4	TGTGCCAGCAGCGAGGGTTTCGGTCAGCCCCAGCATTTT	CASSEGFGQPQHF
TRBJ2-1	few	TRBD2	TRBV6-5	TGTGCCAGCAGTTACTCGAGTACTAGCGGTATTCATGAGCAGTTCTTC	CASSYSSTSGIHEQFF
TRBJ2-1	medium-sized	TRBD1	TRBV19	TGTGCCAGTAGGGACGACAGGGGAACTTACAATGAGCAGTTCTTC	CASRDDRGTYNEQFF
TRBJ2-7	many	TRBD2	TRBV6-1	TGTGCCAGCAGCCTAATAGCGGGAGGGCCCTACGAGCAGTACTTC	CASSLIAGGPYEQYF
TRBJ2-5	many	.	TRBV9	TGTGCCAGCAGCGTAGGGGGTGGTGTGAGTTTAGAGACCCAGTACTTC	CASSVGGGVSLETQYF
TRBJ1-2	once	.	TRBV3-1	TGTGCCAGCAGCCTCGGTCTTTTTTGTACCTTC	CASSLGLFCTF
TRBJ1-2	.	.	TRBV27	TGTGCCAGCAGTTTATCCAGGGTCCCTTACTATGGCTACACCTTC	CASSLSRVPYYGYTF
TRBJ2-7	many	.	TRBV7-9	TGTGCCAGCAGCCCAAGGGACAACTACGAGCAGTACTTC	CASSPRDNYEQYF
TRBJ2-7	.	TRBD1	TRBV6-2/TRBV6-3	TGTGCCAGCAGTTCCCTGGACAGGGTGCTCTCAGCCGTCTACGAGCAGTACTTC	CASSSLDRVLSAVYEQYF
TRBJ2-2	medium-sized	.	TRBV11-3	TGTGCCAGCAGTCCTACTCTAGCTCATGCGAACACCGGGGAGCTGTTTTTT	CASSPTLAHANTGELFF
TRBJ2-1	many	TRBD2	TRBV20-1	TGCAGTGCTAGGGGGGGGGGACTAGCGGGTTTCAATGAGCAGTTCTTC	CSARGGGLAGFNEQFF
TRBJ2-1	many	.	TRBV9	TGTGCCAGCAGCCCTGCCGGGCTAGCGCGCTACAATGAGCAGTTCTTC	CASSPAGLARYNEQFF
TRBJ2-2	once	TRBD2	TRBV5-1	TGCGCCAGCAGCTCGGGGACTAGCGGGAATACCGGGGAGCTGTTTTTT	CASSSGTSGNTGELFF
TRBJ2-5	many	TRBD1	TRBV5-1	TGCGCCAGCTCTTACCCTCCGGGACAGGGGGTAGAAGAGACCCAGTACTTC	CASSYPPGQGVEETQYF